Below are 22 T cell receptor beta chains sequenced from a single sample in a study of T cells in Graves' hyperthyroidism and ophthalmopathy. From RNA transcripts, TCR beta CDR3 regions were amplified. First-round RT-PCR targeting the TCR CDR3 was performed with the HTBI primer set. TCRdb analysed the multiplex PCR reads with MiXCR anew, one entry per CDR3 protein. The data show hundreds of thousands of distinct CDR3 sequences, roughly 37% seen once. Specimen: blood. These receptors all come from a man younger than 35 with Graves' hyperthyroidism.

About this clonotype: Lacking the conserved final phenylalanine or tryptophan, this CDR3 likely reflects a read error. The genes are TRBV7-8 and TRBJ1-1; no clear D gene. V was clipped by 6 bases and J by 5 bases, with 4 bases between them. CDR1 is SGHVS and CDR2 is FQNEAQ in the germline V gene. The CDR3 is 10 amino acids. The CDR3 loop is CASSGTEAFL. CDR3 DNA: TGTGCCAGCAGTGGTACTGAAGCTTTCCTT.

Concerning this clonotype: This could be a read error, since a much larger clone is one nucleotide away. This chain connects TRBV29-1 to TRBJ1-5; D may be TRBD1 (6 bases). The germline CDR1 and CDR2 sequences are SQVTM and ANQGSEA. V lost 7 bases and J lost 5, with 12 bases in between. The CDR3 has 12 residues. This CDR3 reads CSAQQGYQPQHF. CDR3 sequence (DNA): TGCAGCGCACAGCAGGGGTATCAGCCCCAGCATTTT.

This clonotype was observed once. The J gene is TRBJ1-5, the V gene TRBV5-1; D is unresolved. This CDR3 has 12 amino acids. The germline V and J ends were trimmed by 3 bases and 11 bases, with 12 bases remaining between them. In germline, CDR1 is SGHRS, CDR2 YFSETQ. The chain's CDR3 is CASSSNQETQHF. CDR3 in DNA: TGCGCCAGCAGCTCAAACCAAGAGACCCAGCATTTT. The entire variable domain, with the rest obtained from reference TRBV5-1 and TRBJ1-5, is as follows: KAGVTQTPRYLIKTRGQQVTLSCSPISGHRSVSWYQQTPGQGLQFLFEYFSETQRNKGNFPGRFSGRQFSNSRSEMNVSTLELGDSALYLCASSSNQETQHFGDGTRLSIL.

On this clonotype itself: A much larger clone differs from this one at a single base, so this may be a read error. This chain links TRBV9 with TRBJ1-1; D remains unclear. This CDR3 contains 12 residues. Germline V gene sequence: CDR1 SGDLS, CDR2 YYNGEE. The DNA for the CDR3 is TGTGCCAGCAGCGTAGGCGACGTAGAAGATTTCTTT. This gives the protein CASSVGDVEDFF. The full variable domain, completed using reference TRBV9 and TRBJ1-1, is DSGVTQTPKHLITATGQRVTLRCSPRSGDLSVYWYQQSLDQGLQFLIQYYNGEERAKGNILERFSAQQFPDLHSELNLSSLELGDSALYFCASSVGDVEDFFGQGTRLTVV.

The V gene is TRBV29-1, the J gene TRBJ1-2; D is perhaps TRBD1 (6 bases). Germline values: CDR1 SQVTM, CDR2 ANQGSEA. The CDR3 covers 12 residues. V was shortened by 0 bases and J by 9 bases, with 11 bases between the two germline ends. The CDR3 DNA sequence: TGCAGCGTTGAAGAGGCAGGGGAGAGCTACACCTTC. Residues: CSVEEAGESYTF.

The rearrangement joins TRBV5-5 to TRBJ2-7, with 7 bases matching TRBD2. Germline values: CDR1 SGHKS, CDR2 YYEKEE (reference sequence). CDR3 length: 16 amino acids. J gave up 0 bases and V 4 bases, and 10 bases lay outside the gene matches. Here the CDR3 DNA reads TGTGCCAGCAGCCCAGACCCCGGGACTACCTCCTACGAGCAGTACTTC. Translating gives CASSPDPGTTSYEQYF.

This clonotype was seen at least ten times. V is TRBV7-6 and J is TRBJ2-5; a possible D gene is TRBD2 (6 bases). Between the trimmed V and J ends, which lost 5 bases and 1 base, there was a span of 11 bases. Germline V gene sequence: CDR1 SGHVS, CDR2 FNYEAQ. CDR3 length: 14 amino acids. CDR3 bases: TGTGCCAGCAGCGCCACTAGCTTCCAAGAGACCCAGTACTTC. This encodes CASSATSFQETQYF. The complete variable domain, with remaining parts taken from reference TRBV7-6 and TRBJ2-5, reads GAGVSQSPRYKVTKRGQDVALRCDPISGHVSLYWYRQALGQGPEFLTYFNYEAQQDKSGLPNDRFSAERPEGSISTLTIQRTEQRDSAMYRCASSATSFQETQYFGPGTRLLVL.

The chain links TRBV28 to TRBJ2-7; TRBD1 matches at 7 bases. Germline trimming cut 6 bases from V and 3 bases from J; bases unmatched to any gene: 5. CDR3 length equals 13 residues. CDR1 and CDR2 from the germline V gene are MDHEN and SYDVKM. CDR3 coding DNA: TGTGCCAGCAGAATGGGACAGAACTACGAGCAGTACTTC. This encodes CASRMGQNYEQYF.

The chain carries TRBV20-1 and TRBJ2-7, with TRBD1 matching 10 bases. Trimming took 6 bases from V and 5 from J; bases not matched to a gene: 7. The germline V gene has CDR1 DFQATT and CDR2 SNEGSKA (reference sequence). This CDR3 contains 13 residues. The CDR3 is CSAYGQGGHEQYF. The CDR3 DNA follows: TGCAGTGCCTACGGACAGGGGGGACACGAGCAGTACTTC.

This clonotype was observed many times. The J gene is TRBJ1-6, the V gene TRBV20-1, with TRBD1 identical over 9 bases. There are 15 residues in the CDR3. Losses at the gene ends were 4 bases for V and 6 bases for J; bases not matched to a gene: 7. Per germline, CDR1 DFQATT and CDR2 SNEGSKA (reference sequence). CDR3 DNA sequence: TGCAGTGCTAAGCCGGGACAGGGTCTTAATTCACCCCTCCACTTT. It is translated as CSAKPGQGLNSPLHF.

This clonotype turned up a few times. CDR3 in DNA: TGTGCCAGCAGTTTACCCAGCTCTGGAAACACCATATATTTT. Amino acids: CASSLPSSGNTIYF. The chain employs TRBV13 and TRBJ1-3, with D hard to call. The CDR3 is 14 amino acids. V shed 6 bases and J shed 0 bases, with 9 bases lying between them. Germline V lookup: CDR1 PRHDT, CDR2 FYEKMQ (reference sequence).

The sample holds a few counts of this clonotype. This chain joins TRBV4-1 and TRBJ1-2; D remains unclear. Trimming left V 3 bases short and J 4 bases short, with 15 bases between. Germline V gene lookup returns CDR1 MGHRA and CDR2 YSYEKL. CDR3 length: 15 residues. CDR3 residues: CASSHTLGSGYGYTF. DNA for the CDR3: TGCGCCAGCAGCCATACCCTGGGTTCAGGCTATGGCTACACCTTC.

Remarks on this clonotype: The junction and the germline gene differ at one end; a read error may be behind it. The rearrangement uses TRBV20-1 and TRBJ1-1; D gene uncertain. The CDR3 runs 13 residues. Germline V gene sequence: CDR1 DFQATT, CDR2 SNEGSKA (reference sequence). CDR3 sequence (DNA): TGCAGTGCTCCTCTCCCCGATAACATTGAAGCTTTCTTT. This gives the protein CSAPLPDNIEAFF.

As regards this clonotype: The germline gene is not matched at one end of the junction; a read error may be the cause. The chain carries TRBV12-3 or TRBV12-4 and TRBJ2-5, with a tentative D call TRBD2 (5 bases). The CDR3 runs 16 residues. The CDR3 nucleotides read TGTGACAGCAGCCTAAGGCTGGGTGAGGGAAAAGAGACCCAGTACTTC. Protein: CDSSLRLGEGKETQYF.

To note about this clonotype: This may be a read error: a much more frequent sequence differs by one nucleotide. J is TRBJ1-2 and V is TRBV2; TRBD1 agrees at 8 bases. Germline CDR1 SNHLY, CDR2 FYNNEI. Trimming cost V 8 bases and J 6 bases; bases outside gene matches: 11. The CDR3 runs to 14 residues. As DNA, the CDR3 is TGTGCCAGCCAGGACAGGGTATTCAAGGATGGCTACACCTTC. Translating it yields CASQDRVFKDGYTF.

This clonotype has a handful of counts. V and J are TRBV12-3 or TRBV12-4 and TRBJ2-7, with TRBD1 matching over 7 bases. The V and J ends lost 6 bases and 2 bases, in that order; junction bases with no gene match: 1. The CDR3 loop spans 12 amino acids. CDR3 loop: CASRTGPYEQYF. CDR3 coding DNA: TGTGCCAGCAGGACAGGGCCCTACGAGCAGTACTTC.

This chain uses TRBV20-1 with TRBJ2-2; D gene unclear. Germline-derived CDR1 and CDR2 are DFQATT and SNEGSKA (reference sequence). V lost 7 bases, J lost 4 bases, and 16 bases lay in between. The CDR3 extends over 14 amino acids. CDR3 DNA: TGCAGTGTTTGGGCGAAGGCAGCCACCGGGGAGCTGTTTTTT. Translation: CSVWAKAATGELFF.

The V and J genes are TRBV25-1 and TRBJ1-4, with 7 bases fitting TRBD1. V dropped 7 bases and J dropped 6; count of bases not matched to a gene: 8. The V gene's germline CDR1 is MGHDK and CDR2 SYGVNS. This CDR3 spans 14 amino acids. DNA of the CDR3: TGTGCCAGCAACGATGGGACAGCTTATGAAAAACTGTTTTTT. Translation gives CASNDGTAYEKLFF.

V and J are TRBV7-9 and TRBJ2-2, with D unclear. V lost 8 bases to trimming and J lost 4 bases, with 14 bases between them. Germline assignment: CDR1 SEHNR and CDR2 FQNEAQ (reference sequence). This CDR3 is built from 14 residues. CDR3 sequence reads: CASGSAVTTGELFF. DNA of the CDR3: TGTGCCAGCGGCTCGGCGGTAACCACCGGGGAGCTGTTTTTT.

This clonotype appeared a few times. The chain carries TRBV6-4 and TRBJ2-7; 9 bases align to TRBD1. CDR1 is MRHNA and CDR2 is SNTAGT in the germline V gene. The CDR3 totals 15 residues. V lost 8 bases, J lost 5 bases, and 13 bases stayed unmatched. CDR3 sequence (DNA): TGTGCCAGCCCCTACCCCGGGACAGGGAAGGACGAGCAGTACTTC. This codes for CASPYPGTGKDEQYF.

This clonotype was recorded at least ten times. This sequence joins TRBV20-1 and TRBJ1-4; 7 positions agree with TRBD1. CDR3 length equals 14 residues. Per the germline V gene, CDR1 is DFQATT and CDR2 is SNEGSKA (reference sequence). The trim removed 4 bases at V and 8 bases at J, leaving 10 bases unmatched. CDR3 nucleotide sequence: TGCAGTGCTATTAACAGGGGAGGATCAGAAAAACTGTTTTTT. Its translation: CSAINRGGSEKLFF.

This clonotype appeared many times. The V call is TRBV10-1, the J call TRBJ2-7; D perhaps matches TRBD2 (5 bases). Trimming left V 10 bases short and J 2 bases short, with 12 bases between. The CDR3 is 12 residues long. CDR1 and CDR2 (germline): WNHNN, SYGVQD (reference sequence). The CDR3: CATSGFPYEQYF. CDR3 in DNA: TGCGCCACCTCGGGGTTCCCCTACGAGCAGTACTTC.